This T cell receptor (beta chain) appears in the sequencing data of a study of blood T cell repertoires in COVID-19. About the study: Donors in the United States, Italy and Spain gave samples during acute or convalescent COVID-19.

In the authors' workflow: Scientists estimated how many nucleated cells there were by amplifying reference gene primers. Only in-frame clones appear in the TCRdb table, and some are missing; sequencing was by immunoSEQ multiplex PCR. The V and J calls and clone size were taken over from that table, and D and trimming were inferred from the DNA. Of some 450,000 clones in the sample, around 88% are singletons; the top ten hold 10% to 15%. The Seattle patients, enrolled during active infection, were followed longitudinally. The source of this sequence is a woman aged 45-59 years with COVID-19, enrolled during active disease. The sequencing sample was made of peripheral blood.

The CDR3 region has the DNA TGTGCCAGCACCCCCCCTTTATCCGCGGGTAGTACAGATACGCAGTATTTT. It is translated as CASTPPLSAGSTDTQYF. The genes are TRBV13 and TRBJ2-3, with D maybe TRBD2 (5 bases). CDR1 PRHDT and CDR2 FYEKMQ come from the germline V gene (reference sequence). Trimming removed 7 bases at V and 3 bases at J, with 23 bases between. This CDR3 is built from 17 residues.